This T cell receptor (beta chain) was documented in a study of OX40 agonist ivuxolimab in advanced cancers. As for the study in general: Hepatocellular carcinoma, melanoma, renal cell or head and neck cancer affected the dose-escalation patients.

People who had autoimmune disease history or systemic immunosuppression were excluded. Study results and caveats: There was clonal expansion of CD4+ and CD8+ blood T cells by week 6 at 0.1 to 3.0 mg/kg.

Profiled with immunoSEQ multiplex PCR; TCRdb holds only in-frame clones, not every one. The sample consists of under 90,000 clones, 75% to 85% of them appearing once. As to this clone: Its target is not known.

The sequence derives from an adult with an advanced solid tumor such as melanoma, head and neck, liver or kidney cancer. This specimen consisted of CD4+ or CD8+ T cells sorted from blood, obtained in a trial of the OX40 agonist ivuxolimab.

CDR3 sequence (DNA): TGCGCCAGCAGCCAAGGGACAGGGAACACTGAAGCTTTCTTT. Its protein product is CASSQGTGNTEAFF. This chain connects TRBV5-1 to TRBJ1-1; TRBD1 matches at 8 bases. Per the germline V gene, CDR1 is SGHRS and CDR2 is YFSETQ. The CDR3 runs 14 residues. J gave up 1 base and V 4 bases, and 3 bases lay outside the gene matches.